This is a list of T cell receptor beta chains from one sample in a study of patients and donors after allogeneic stem cell transplantation. MiXCR, applied by TCRdb to the RT-PCR reads, yields one record per CDR3 protein. The profile shows roughly 940,000 distinct CDR3 sequences, roughly 18% of them singletons. The material sequenced was blood, either unsorted or a sorted T cell fraction (not recorded which). Receptors originate from a human donor who was either an allogeneic HSCT recipient or a stem cell or donor lymphocyte infusion donor (not recorded which). It is not recorded whose cells these are; they may come from a transplant donor. Both conserved end residues are part of each CDR3. D genes are given only for firm matches. Where a row states a size, it is once, few, many or the class of an expanded clone; other rows omit it.

clone size: NA; D gene: NA; J gene: TRBJ2-5; V gene: TRBV14; CDR3 protein: CASSQQNPGTKGGTQYF; CDR3 DNA: TGTGCCAGCAGCCAACAGAACCCCGGGACCAAGGGGGGGACCCAGTACTTC
clone size: NA; D gene: NA; J gene: TRBJ1-5; V gene: TRBV2; CDR3 protein: CASIIQPGGNQPQHF; CDR3 DNA: TGTGCCAGCATCATCCAGCCAGGGGGCAATCAGCCCCAGCATTTT
clone size: few; D gene: TRBD2; J gene: TRBJ2-3; V gene: TRBV11-2; CDR3 protein: CASSLGLAGGAPRDTQYF; CDR3 DNA: TGTGCCAGCAGCCTTGGACTAGCGGGGGGGGCGCCACGGGATACGCAGTATTTT
clone size: NA; D gene: NA; J gene: TRBJ2-5; V gene: TRBV11-3; CDR3 protein: CASSLNGDSGETQYF; CDR3 DNA: TGTGCCAGCAGCTTAAACGGGGATTCTGGGGAGACCCAGTACTTC
clone size: few; D gene: NA; J gene: TRBJ1-5; V gene: TRBV5-8; CDR3 protein: CASSLASGWGNQPQHF; CDR3 DNA: TGTGCCAGCAGCTTGGCCTCCGGGTGGGGGAATCAGCCCCAGCATTTT
clone size: NA; D gene: NA; J gene: TRBJ2-6; V gene: TRBV3-1; CDR3 protein: CASSQGSRSSGANVLTF; CDR3 DNA: TGTGCCAGCAGCCAAGGTTCTAGAAGCTCTGGGGCCAACGTCCTGACTTTC
clone size: many; D gene: TRBD2; J gene: TRBJ2-3; V gene: TRBV29-1; CDR3 protein: CSVDSGKSDTQYF; CDR3 DNA: TGCAGCGTTGACAGCGGGAAGTCAGATACGCAGTATTTT
clone size: NA; D gene: NA; J gene: TRBJ1-4; V gene: TRBV4-3; CDR3 protein: CASSQEIATNEKLFF; CDR3 DNA: TGCGCCAGCAGCCAAGAGATTGCAACTAATGAAAAACTGTTTTTT
clone size: few; D gene: NA; J gene: TRBJ2-7; V gene: TRBV19; CDR3 protein: CASSQRDGSYEQYF; CDR3 DNA: TGTGCCAGTAGTCAACGGGACGGTTCCTACGAGCAGTACTTC
clone size: NA; D gene: TRBD2; J gene: TRBJ2-2; V gene: TRBV7-9; CDR3 protein: CATAQVVAGYTGELFF; CDR3 DNA: TGTGCCACCGCCCAAGTAGTAGCGGGCTACACCGGGGAGCTGTTTTTT
clone size: NA; D gene: NA; J gene: TRBJ2-2; V gene: TRBV20-1; CDR3 protein: CSARDRNTRTAGELFF; CDR3 DNA: TGCAGTGCTAGAGATCGCAATACCAGGACAGCCGGGGAGCTGTTTTTT
clone size: NA; D gene: TRBD1; J gene: TRBJ1-1; V gene: TRBV14; CDR3 protein: CASSQAAGGARGTEAFF; CDR3 DNA: TGTGCCAGCAGCCAAGCTGCAGGGGGGGCGAGGGGCACTGAAGCTTTCTTT
clone size: few; D gene: TRBD2; J gene: TRBJ2-3; V gene: TRBV5-4; CDR3 protein: CASSAHRLAGGTDTQYF; CDR3 DNA: TGTGCCAGCAGCGCCCACCGACTAGCGGGGGGCACAGATACGCAGTATTTT
clone size: NA; D gene: TRBD1; J gene: TRBJ2-7; V gene: TRBV6-1; CDR3 protein: CASSRFGTGFYEQYF; CDR3 DNA: TGTGCCAGCAGTAGATTCGGGACAGGGTTCTACGAGCAGTACTTC
clone size: NA; D gene: NA; J gene: TRBJ2-3; V gene: TRBV10-3; CDR3 protein: CAISESHPSSADTQYF; CDR3 DNA: TGTGCCATCAGTGAGTCGCACCCCTCTAGCGCAGATACGCAGTATTTT
clone size: NA; D gene: TRBD1; J gene: TRBJ2-2; V gene: TRBV6-2/TRBV6-3; CDR3 protein: CASNKITGGRTGELFF; CDR3 DNA: TGTGCCAGCAATAAGATTACAGGGGGCAGGACCGGGGAGCTGTTTTTT
clone size: many; D gene: TRBD2; J gene: TRBJ2-7; V gene: TRBV12-3/TRBV12-4; CDR3 protein: CASSGQREFREQYF; CDR3 DNA: TGTGCCAGCAGTGGGCAGCGGGAGTTTCGGGAGCAGTACTTC
clone size: NA; D gene: NA; J gene: TRBJ2-2; V gene: TRBV6-5; CDR3 protein: CASSYMGSSTVELFF; CDR3 DNA: TGTGCCAGCAGTTACATGGGGTCCAGCACCGTGGAGCTGTTTTTT
clone size: NA; D gene: NA; J gene: TRBJ1-3; V gene: TRBV20-1; CDR3 protein: CSAQRNSGNTIYF; CDR3 DNA: TGCAGTGCCCAGCGTAACTCTGGAAACACCATATATTTT
clone size: few; D gene: NA; J gene: TRBJ1-2; V gene: TRBV20-1; CDR3 protein: CSADIGRVDGYTF; CDR3 DNA: TGCAGTGCTGACATAGGGCGAGTGGATGGCTACACCTTC
clone size: NA; D gene: NA; J gene: TRBJ2-7; V gene: TRBV20-1; CDR3 protein: CSAPWTDEQYF; CDR3 DNA: TGCAGTGCCCCCTGGACTGACGAGCAGTACTTC
clone size: few; D gene: NA; J gene: TRBJ2-3; V gene: TRBV7-6; CDR3 protein: CASSWTSRGTDTQYF; CDR3 DNA: TGTGCCAGCAGCTGGACTTCCCGGGGCACAGATACGCAGTATTTT
clone size: few; D gene: NA; J gene: TRBJ1-5; V gene: TRBV12-3/TRBV12-4; CDR3 protein: CASSLLGGPQPQHF; CDR3 DNA: TGTGCCAGCAGTCTCCTCGGGGGGCCTCAGCCCCAGCATTTT
clone size: NA; D gene: NA; J gene: TRBJ2-3; V gene: TRBV20-1; CDR3 protein: CSASLAASTDTQYF; CDR3 DNA: TGCAGTGCTAGCTTGGCGGCTAGCACAGATACGCAGTATTTT
clone size: few; D gene: TRBD1; J gene: TRBJ1-5; V gene: TRBV3-1; CDR3 protein: CASSQGRKGATNQPQHF; CDR3 DNA: TGTGCCAGCAGCCAAGGGAGGAAGGGGGCTACCAATCAGCCCCAGCATTTT
clone size: few; D gene: NA; J gene: TRBJ2-1; V gene: TRBV9; CDR3 protein: CASSVSGLPIRSYNEQFF; CDR3 DNA: TGTGCCAGCAGCGTTTCCGGACTTCCGATACGATCCTACAATGAGCAGTTCTTC
clone size: NA; D gene: TRBD1; J gene: TRBJ2-7; V gene: TRBV20-1; CDR3 protein: CSARETGIGYEQYF; CDR3 DNA: TGCAGTGCTAGAGAGACAGGGATTGGTTACGAGCAGTACTTC